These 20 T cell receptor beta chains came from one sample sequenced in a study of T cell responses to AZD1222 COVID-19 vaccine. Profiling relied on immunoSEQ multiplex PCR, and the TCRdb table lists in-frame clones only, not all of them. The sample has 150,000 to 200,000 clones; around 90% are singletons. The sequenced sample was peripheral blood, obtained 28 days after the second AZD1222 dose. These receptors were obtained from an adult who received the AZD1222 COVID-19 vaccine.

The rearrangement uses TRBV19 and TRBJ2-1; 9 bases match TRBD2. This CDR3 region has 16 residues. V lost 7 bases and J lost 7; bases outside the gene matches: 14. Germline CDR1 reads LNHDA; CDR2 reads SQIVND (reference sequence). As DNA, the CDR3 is TGTGCCAGTACAGGGCGGGAGGGCCTTAGGAGAAATGAGCAGTTCTTC. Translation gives CASTGREGLRRNEQFF. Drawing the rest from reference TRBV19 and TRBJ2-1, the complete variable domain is DGGITQSPKYLFRKEGQNVTLSCEQNLNHDAMYWYRQDPGQGLRLIYYSQIVNDFQKGDIAEGYSVSREKKESFPLTVTSAQKNPTAFYLCASTGREGLRRNEQFFGPGTRLTVL.

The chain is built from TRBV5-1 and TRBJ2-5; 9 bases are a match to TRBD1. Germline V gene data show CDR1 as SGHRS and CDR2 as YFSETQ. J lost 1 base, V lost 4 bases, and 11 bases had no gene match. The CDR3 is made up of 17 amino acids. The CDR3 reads CASSPFLLTGGQETQYF. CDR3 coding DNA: TGCGCCAGCAGCCCATTCTTACTGACAGGGGGCCAAGAGACCCAGTACTTC.

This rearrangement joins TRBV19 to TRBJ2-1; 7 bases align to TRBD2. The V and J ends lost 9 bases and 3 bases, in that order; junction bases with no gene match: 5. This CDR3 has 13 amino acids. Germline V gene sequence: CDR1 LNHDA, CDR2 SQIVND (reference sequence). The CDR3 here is CASSLANYNEQFF. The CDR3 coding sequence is TGTGCCAGCTCACTAGCGAACTACAATGAGCAGTTCTTC. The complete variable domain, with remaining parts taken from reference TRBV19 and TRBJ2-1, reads DGGITQSPKYLFRKEGQNVTLSCEQNLNHDAMYWYRQDPGQGLRLIYYSQIVNDFQKGDIAEGYSVSREKKESFPLTVTSAQKNPTAFYLCASSLANYNEQFFGPGTRLTVL.

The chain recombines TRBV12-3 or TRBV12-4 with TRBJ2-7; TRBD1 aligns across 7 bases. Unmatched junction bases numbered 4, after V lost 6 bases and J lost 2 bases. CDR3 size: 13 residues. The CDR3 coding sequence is TGTGCCAGCAGCCGACAGGGCCCCTACGAGCAGTACTTC. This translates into CASSRQGPYEQYF.

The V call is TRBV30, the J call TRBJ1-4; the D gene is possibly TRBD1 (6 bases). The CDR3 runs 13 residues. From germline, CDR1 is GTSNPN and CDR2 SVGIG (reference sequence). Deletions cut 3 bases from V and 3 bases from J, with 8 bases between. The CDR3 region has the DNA TGTGCCTGGAGAGGGGGGGCTAATGAAAAACTGTTTTTT. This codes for CAWRGGANEKLFF. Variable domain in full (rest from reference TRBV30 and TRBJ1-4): SQTIHQWPATLVQPVGSPLSLECTVEGTSNPNLYWYRQAAGRGLQLLFYSVGIGQISSEVPQNLSASRPQDRQFILSSKKLLLSDSGFYLCAWRGGANEKLFFGSGTQLSVL.

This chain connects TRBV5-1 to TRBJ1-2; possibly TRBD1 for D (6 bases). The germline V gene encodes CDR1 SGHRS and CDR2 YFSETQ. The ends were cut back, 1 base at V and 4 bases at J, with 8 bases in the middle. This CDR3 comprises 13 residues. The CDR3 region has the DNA TGCGCCAGCAGCTTGTCGGGGGCCTATGGCTACACCTTC. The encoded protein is CASSLSGAYGYTF.

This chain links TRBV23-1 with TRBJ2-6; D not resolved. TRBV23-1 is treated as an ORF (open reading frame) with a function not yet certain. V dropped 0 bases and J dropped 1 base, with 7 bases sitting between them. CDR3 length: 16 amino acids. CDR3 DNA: TGCGCCAGCAGTCAATCGAAAGAGTCTGGGGCCAACGTCCTGACTTTC. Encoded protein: CASSQSKESGANVLTF.

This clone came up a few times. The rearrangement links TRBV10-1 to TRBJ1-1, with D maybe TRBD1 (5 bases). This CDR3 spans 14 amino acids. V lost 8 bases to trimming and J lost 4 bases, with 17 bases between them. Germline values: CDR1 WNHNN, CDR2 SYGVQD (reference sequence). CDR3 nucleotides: TGCGCCAGCCTTAACCCGGGGGACGTCACTGAAGCTTTCTTT. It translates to CASLNPGDVTEAFF.

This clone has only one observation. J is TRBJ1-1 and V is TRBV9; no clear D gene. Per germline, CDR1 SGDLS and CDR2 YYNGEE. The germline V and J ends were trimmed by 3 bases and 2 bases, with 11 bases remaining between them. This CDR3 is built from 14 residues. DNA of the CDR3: TGTGCCAGCAGCGGAATAGTGGGTAACACTGAAGCTTTCTTT. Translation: CASSGIVGNTEAFF.

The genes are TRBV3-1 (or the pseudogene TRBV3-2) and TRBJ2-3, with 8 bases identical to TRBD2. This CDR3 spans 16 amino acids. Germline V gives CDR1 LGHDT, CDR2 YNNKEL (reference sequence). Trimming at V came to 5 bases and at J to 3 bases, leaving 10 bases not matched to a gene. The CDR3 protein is CASSSKGSSGTDTQYF. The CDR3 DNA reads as TGTGCCAGCAGCTCTAAGGGATCTAGCGGGACAGATACGCAGTATTTT.

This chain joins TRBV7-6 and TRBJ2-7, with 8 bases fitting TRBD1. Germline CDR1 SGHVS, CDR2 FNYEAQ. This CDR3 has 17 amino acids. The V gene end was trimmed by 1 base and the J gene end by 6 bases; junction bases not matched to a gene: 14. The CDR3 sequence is CASSLGGRQGASGEQYF. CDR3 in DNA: TGTGCCAGCAGCTTAGGCGGGCGGCAGGGGGCTTCGGGCGAGCAGTACTTC. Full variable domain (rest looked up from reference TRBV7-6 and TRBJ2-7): GAGVSQSPRYKVTKRGQDVALRCDPISGHVSLYWYRQALGQGPEFLTYFNYEAQQDKSGLPNDRFSAERPEGSISTLTIQRTEQRDSAMYRCASSLGGRQGASGEQYFGPGTRLTVT.

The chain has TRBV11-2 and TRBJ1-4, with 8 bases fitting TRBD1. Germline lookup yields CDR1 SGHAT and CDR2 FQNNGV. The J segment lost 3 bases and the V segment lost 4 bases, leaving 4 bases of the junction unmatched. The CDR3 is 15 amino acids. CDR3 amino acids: CASSSGQGPNEKLFF. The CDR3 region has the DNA TGTGCCAGCAGCTCTGGACAGGGTCCTAATGAAAAACTGTTTTTT. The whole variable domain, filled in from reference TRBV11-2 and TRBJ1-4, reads EAGVAQSPRYKIIEKRQSVAFWCNPISGHATLYWYQQILGQGPKLLIQFQNNGVVDDSQLPKDRFSAERLKGVDSTLKIQPAKLEDSAVYLCASSSGQGPNEKLFFGSGTQLSVL.

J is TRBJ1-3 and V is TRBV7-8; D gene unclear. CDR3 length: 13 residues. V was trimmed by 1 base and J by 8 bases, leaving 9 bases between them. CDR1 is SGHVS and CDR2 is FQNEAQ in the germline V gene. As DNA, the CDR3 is TGTGCCAGCAGCTTAGGTCCGGGAGACACCATATATTTT. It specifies CASSLGPGDTIYF.

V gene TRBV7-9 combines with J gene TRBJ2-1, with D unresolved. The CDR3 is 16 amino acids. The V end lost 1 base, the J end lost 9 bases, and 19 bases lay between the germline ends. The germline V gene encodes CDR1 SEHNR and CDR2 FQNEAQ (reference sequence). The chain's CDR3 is CASSLGAPGVSGEQFF. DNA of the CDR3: TGTGCCAGCAGCTTAGGGGCCCCGGGCGTGTCTGGTGAGCAGTTCTTC.

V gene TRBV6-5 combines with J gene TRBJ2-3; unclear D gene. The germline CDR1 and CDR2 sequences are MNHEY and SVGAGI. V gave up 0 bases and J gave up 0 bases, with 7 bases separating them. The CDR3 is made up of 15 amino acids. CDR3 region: CASSYSGQSTDTQYF. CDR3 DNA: TGTGCCAGCAGTTACTCCGGCCAGAGCACAGATACGCAGTATTTT.

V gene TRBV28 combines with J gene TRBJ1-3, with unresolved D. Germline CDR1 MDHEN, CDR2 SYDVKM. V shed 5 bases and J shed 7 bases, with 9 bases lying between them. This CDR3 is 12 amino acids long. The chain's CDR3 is CASSLTPNTIYF. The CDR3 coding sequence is TGTGCCAGCAGTCTGACACCCAACACCATATATTTT. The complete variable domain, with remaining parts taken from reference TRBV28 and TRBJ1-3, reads DVKVTQSSRYLVKRTGEKVFLECVQDMDHENMFWYRQDPGLGLRLIYFSYDVKMKEKGDIPEGYSVSREKKERFSLILESASTNQTSMYLCASSLTPNTIYFGEGSWLTVV.

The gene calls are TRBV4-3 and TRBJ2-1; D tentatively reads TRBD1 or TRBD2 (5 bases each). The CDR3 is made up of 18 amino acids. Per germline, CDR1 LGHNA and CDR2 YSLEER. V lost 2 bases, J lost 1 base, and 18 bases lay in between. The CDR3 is CASSQLGAGARSYNEQFF. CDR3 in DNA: TGCGCCAGCAGCCAACTAGGCGCCGGGGCCCGATCCTACAATGAGCAGTTCTTC.

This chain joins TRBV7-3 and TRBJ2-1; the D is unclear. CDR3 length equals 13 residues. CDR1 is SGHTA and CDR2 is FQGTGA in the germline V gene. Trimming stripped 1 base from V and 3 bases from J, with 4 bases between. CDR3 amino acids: CASSLNNYNEQFF. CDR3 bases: TGTGCCAGCAGCTTAAATAACTACAATGAGCAGTTCTTC.

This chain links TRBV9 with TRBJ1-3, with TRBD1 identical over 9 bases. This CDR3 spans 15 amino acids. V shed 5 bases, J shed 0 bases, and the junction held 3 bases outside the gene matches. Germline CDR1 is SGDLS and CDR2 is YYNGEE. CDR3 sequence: CASSATGGSGNTIYF. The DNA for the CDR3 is TGTGCCAGCAGTGCGACAGGGGGCTCTGGAAACACCATATATTTT.

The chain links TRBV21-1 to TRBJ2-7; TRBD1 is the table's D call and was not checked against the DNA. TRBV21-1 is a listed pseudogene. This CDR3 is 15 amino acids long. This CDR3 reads CASSKGQGQPYEQYF. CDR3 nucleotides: TGTGCCAGCAGCAAAGGCCAGGGACAGCCTTACGAGCAGTACTTC.